The rows below give T cell receptor beta chains drawn from one sample of a study of glioma-infiltrating T cells after dendritic cell vaccination. Some clones are missing from TCRdb's copy, which holds only in-frame ones; the method was immunoSEQ multiplex PCR. This table has fewer than 75,000 clones, under 90% appearing once. The material sequenced was blood, taken after dendritic cell vaccination. These TCRs come from a human donor with glioblastoma. The CDR3 runs from the conserved cysteine through the conserved F or W.

TRBJ2-2 TRBV6-5 CASSYSNKGTGELFF
TRBJ2-2 TRBV4-2 CASSQDANRDTGELFF
TRBJ2-3 TRBV9 CASSLLAGHTDTQYF
TRBJ1-1 TRBV23-1 CASSGRGWLGTEAFF
TRBJ2-3 TRBV15 CATSRDNERDTQYF
TRBJ2-5 TRBV5-1 CASSSGEWAGAQETQYF
TRBJ2-7 TRBV4-3 CASGQGLSYEQYF
TRBJ2-2 TRBV6-5 CATNPGGRGGELFF
TRBJ2-2 TRBV27 CASSQQSGTGRLAGELFF
TRBJ2-3 TRBV7-9 CASSFPTAGGDPSTDTQYF
TRBJ1-5 TRBV6-5 CASSIQGAWQPQHF
TRBJ1-3 TRBV5-6 CASSLAPGVSGNTIYF
TRBJ2-3 TRBV9 CASSAYTDTQYF
TRBJ2-3 TRBV5-4 CASSSGQGPDTQYF
TRBJ1-5 TRBV12-5 CASGLYPGTNQPQHF
TRBJ2-7 TRBV9 CASSSSPGTLEQYF